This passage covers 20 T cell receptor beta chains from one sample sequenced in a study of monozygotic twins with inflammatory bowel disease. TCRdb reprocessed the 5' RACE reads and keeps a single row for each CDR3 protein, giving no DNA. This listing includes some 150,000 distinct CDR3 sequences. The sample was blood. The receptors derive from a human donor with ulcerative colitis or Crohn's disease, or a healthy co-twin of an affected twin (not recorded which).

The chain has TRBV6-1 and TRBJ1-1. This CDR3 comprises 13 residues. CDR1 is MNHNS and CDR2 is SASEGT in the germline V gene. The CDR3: CASSEVRNTEAFF.

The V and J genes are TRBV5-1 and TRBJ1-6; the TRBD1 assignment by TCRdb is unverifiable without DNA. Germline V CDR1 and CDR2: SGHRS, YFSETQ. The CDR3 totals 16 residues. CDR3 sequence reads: CASSTGGGAYNSPLHF.

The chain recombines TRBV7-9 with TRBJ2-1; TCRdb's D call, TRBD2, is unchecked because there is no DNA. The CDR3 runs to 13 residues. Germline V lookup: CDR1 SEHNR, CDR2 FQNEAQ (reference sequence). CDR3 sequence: CASSPLSEAEQFF.

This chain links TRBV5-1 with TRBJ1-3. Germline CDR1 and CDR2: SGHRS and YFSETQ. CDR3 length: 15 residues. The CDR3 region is CASSLEGLFGNTIYF.

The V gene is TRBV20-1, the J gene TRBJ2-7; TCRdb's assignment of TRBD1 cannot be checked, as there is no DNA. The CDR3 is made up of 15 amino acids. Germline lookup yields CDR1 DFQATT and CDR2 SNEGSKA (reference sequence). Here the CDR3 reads CSARARSRETYEQYF.

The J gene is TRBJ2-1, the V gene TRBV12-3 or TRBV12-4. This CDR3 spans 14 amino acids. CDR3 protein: CASSLSLQLDEQFF.

The CDR3 protein is CASSFRPGQGLGEQYF. V gene TRBV9 combines with J gene TRBJ2-7; TCRdb proposes TRBD1, but this gene call is untestable without DNA. Germline assignment: CDR1 SGDLS and CDR2 YYNGEE. There are 16 residues in the CDR3.

The CDR3 loop is CASSPGGVGETQYF. This chain joins TRBV2 and TRBJ2-5; TCRdb calls TRBD1, which cannot be checked without DNA. Germline CDR1 reads SNHLY; CDR2 reads FYNNEI. This CDR3 contains 14 residues. Looking up the rest from reference TRBV2 and TRBJ2-5 gives the full variable domain: EPEVTQTPSHQVTQMGQEVILRCVPISNHLYFYWYRQILGQKVEFLVSFYNNEISEKSEIFDDQFSVERPDGSNFTLKIRSTKLEDSAMYFCASSPGGVGETQYFGPGTRLLVL.

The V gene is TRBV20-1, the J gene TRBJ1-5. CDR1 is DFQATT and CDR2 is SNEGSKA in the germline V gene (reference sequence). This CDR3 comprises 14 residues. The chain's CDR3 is CSARGGGSNQPQHF.

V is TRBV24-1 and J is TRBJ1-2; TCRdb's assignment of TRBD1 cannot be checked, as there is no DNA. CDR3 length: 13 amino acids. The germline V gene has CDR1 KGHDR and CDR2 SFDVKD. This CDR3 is CATSDPAAYGYTF.

The CDR3 region is CASSFSGSAYEQYF. The chain links TRBV7-2 to TRBJ2-7. This CDR3 region has 14 residues. Per germline, CDR1 SGHTA and CDR2 FQGNSA.

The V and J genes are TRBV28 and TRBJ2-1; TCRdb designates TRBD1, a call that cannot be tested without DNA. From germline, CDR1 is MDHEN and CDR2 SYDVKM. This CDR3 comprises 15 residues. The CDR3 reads CASSRDRATYNEQFF.

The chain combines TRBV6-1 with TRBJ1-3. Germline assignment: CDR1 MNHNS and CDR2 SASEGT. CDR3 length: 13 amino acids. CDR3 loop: CAGREDLGNTIYF.

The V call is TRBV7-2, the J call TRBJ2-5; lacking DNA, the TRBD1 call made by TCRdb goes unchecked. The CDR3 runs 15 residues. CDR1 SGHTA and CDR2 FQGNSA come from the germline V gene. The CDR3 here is CASQLGQGALETQYF.

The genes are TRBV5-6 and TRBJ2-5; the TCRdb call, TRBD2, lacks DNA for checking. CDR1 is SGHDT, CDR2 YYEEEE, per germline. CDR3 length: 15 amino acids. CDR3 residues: CASSLGEVSGETQYF.

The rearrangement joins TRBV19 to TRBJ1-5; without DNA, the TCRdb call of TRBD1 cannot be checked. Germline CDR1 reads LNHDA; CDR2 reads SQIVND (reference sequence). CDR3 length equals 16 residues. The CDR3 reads CASSIGQGYSNQPQHF. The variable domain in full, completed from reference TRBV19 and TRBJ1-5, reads DGGITQSPKYLFRKEGQNVTLSCEQNLNHDAMYWYRQDPGQGLRLIYYSQIVNDFQKGDIAEGYSVSREKKESFPLTVTSAQKNPTAFYLCASSIGQGYSNQPQHFGDGTRLSIL.

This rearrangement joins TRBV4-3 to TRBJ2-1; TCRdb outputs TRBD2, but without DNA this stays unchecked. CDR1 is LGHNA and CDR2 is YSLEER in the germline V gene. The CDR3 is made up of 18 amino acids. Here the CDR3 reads CASSQDWGLDFIYNEQFF.

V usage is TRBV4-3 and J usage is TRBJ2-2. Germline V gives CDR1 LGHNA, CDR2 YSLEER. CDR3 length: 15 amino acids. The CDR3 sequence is CASSQETWVTGELFF.

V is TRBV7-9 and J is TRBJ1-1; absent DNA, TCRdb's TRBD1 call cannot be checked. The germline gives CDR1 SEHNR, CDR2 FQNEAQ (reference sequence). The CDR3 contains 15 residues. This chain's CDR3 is CASSPLTGLNTEAFF.

The CDR3 loop is CAIRDTGNTEAFF. This chain joins TRBV10-3 and TRBJ1-1; the TCRdb call, TRBD1, lacks DNA for checking. Germline V gives CDR1 ENHRY, CDR2 SYGVKD. This CDR3 is 13 amino acids long.